This T cell receptor (beta chain) is from a study of naive and memory T cell subsets. The SP2 primer and nested alpha and beta constant region primers amplified ligated cDNA in four rounds. TCRdb redid the calling of the UMI-ligation and nested PCR reads with MiXCR, one entry per CDR3 protein. The profile covers 25,000 to 30,000 distinct CDR3 sequences, with around 5.2% appearing a single time and approximately 7% taken by the ten largest. The CDR3 runs to 13 residues. J was trimmed by 4 bases and V by 5 bases; bases with no gene match: 4. Germline loops: CDR1 SGHVS, CDR2 FNYEAQ. TCR cDNA received a 3' ligated oligonucleotide that carried a UMI.

The V gene is TRBV7-6, the J gene TRBJ1-2, with 7 bases identical to TRBD1. The sequenced sample consisted of blood. The TCR sequence derives from an adult in good health. The CDR3 bases are TGTGCCAGCAGCGAGACAGGGTCCTATGGCTACACCTTC. This translates into CASSETGSYGYTF.